The TCR beta chain under discussion was sequenced for a study of T cell responses to AZD1222 COVID-19 vaccine. Regarding the study as a whole: Repertoire sampling occurred only after the peak T cell response. Just 5 to 7 AZD1222 recipients were seropositive at baseline.

A remark on this clone: Its matching antigen is unknown.

Assay: immunoSEQ multiplex PCR; the TCRdb copy retains only in-frame clones and omits some. The sample consists of over 100,000 clones, approximately 87% of them appearing once. The sample here was peripheral blood, taken on day 0 of AZD1222 vaccination. This sequence originates from an adult in good health.

CDR3 protein: CASSLRAAGGPGGTDTQYF. CDR3 in DNA: TGTGCCAGCAGCCTAAGAGCAGCGGGAGGGCCGGGGGGCACAGATACGCAGTATTTT. The V call is TRBV5-6, the J call TRBJ2-3; TRBD2 aligns across 10 bases. The CDR3 contains 19 residues. The V gene end was trimmed by 4 bases and the J gene end by 1 base; junction bases not matched to a gene: 15. The V gene's germline CDR1 is SGHDT and CDR2 YYEEEE.